This TCR beta chain is from a study of blood T cell repertoires in COVID-19. The overall study: From the United States, Italy and Spain came samples of acute and convalescent COVID-19.

Per germline, CDR1 SGHTA and CDR2 FQGNSA. The CDR3 loop spans 17 amino acids. Trimming cost V 0 bases and J 5 bases; bases outside gene matches: 13. Per the study methods: How many nucleated cells were present was estimated from reference gene primer amplification. The data were produced by immunoSEQ multiplex PCR, yet TCRdb's version contains in-frame clones alone and is incomplete. The D gene and trimming were derived from the DNA, and the V and J assignments and clone size from that table. The data show hundreds of thousands of clones, about 80% seen once. Sequencing was done on a sample of peripheral blood. The source of this sequence is a woman in her fifties or sixties with acute or convalescent COVID-19. The chain carries TRBV7-2 and TRBJ2-7; 7 bases are shared with TRBD2. The CDR3 spells CASSLAASGGRSHEQYF. For the CDR3, the DNA is TGTGCCAGCAGCTTAGCGGCTTCGGGCGGGAGAAGTCACGAGCAGTACTTC.